What follows are 32 T cell receptor beta chains derived from one specimen sequenced in a study of cytomegalovirus exposure and HLA in healthy donors. The study ran its PCR with 60 Vbeta and 13 Jbeta primers. Produced via immunoSEQ multiplex PCR; TCRdb's table is partial and in-frame only. Of roughly 160,000 clones listed, roughly 83% are singletons. Material for sequencing was PBMCs. These receptors were collected from a young man in good health and CMV-seronegative.

Details on this clone: Other DNA sequences of this sample code for an identical CDR3. V is TRBV11-3 and J is TRBJ1-1, with D possibly being TRBD1 (5 bases). Deletions cut 3 bases from V and 1 base from J, with 9 bases between. This CDR3 has 14 residues. The germline V gene has CDR1 SGHNT and CDR2 YENEEA. CDR3 protein: CASSFQGKNTEAFF. For the CDR3, the DNA is TGTGCCAGCAGCTTCCAGGGCAAGAACACTGAAGCTTTCTTT.

The chain has TRBV2 and TRBJ2-5, with a possible D match to TRBD2 (7 bases). Per the germline V gene, CDR1 is SNHLY and CDR2 is FYNNEI. The germline V and J ends were trimmed by 1 base and 4 bases, with 10 bases remaining between them. This CDR3 comprises 14 residues. This chain's CDR3 is CASSEGGGGETQYF. The CDR3 DNA is TGTGCCAGCAGTGAAGGGGGGGGCGGAGAGACCCAGTACTTC.

The rearrangement links TRBV14 to TRBJ2-1; weak D call: TRBD2 (6 bases). The CDR3 sequence is 14 residues long. Germline CDR1 reads SGHDN; CDR2 reads FVKESK. The V and J ends lost 2 bases and 8 bases respectively, with 13 bases between them. The CDR3 DNA reads as TGTGCCAGCAGCCAACTTAGCGGTATCGATGAGCAGTTCTTC. Translated, it gives CASSQLSGIDEQFF. The full variable domain, its missing parts supplied by reference TRBV14 and TRBJ2-1, is EAGVTQFPSHSVIEKGQTVTLRCDPISGHDNLYWYRRVMGKEIKFLLHFVKESKQDESGMPNNRFLAERTGGTYSTLKVQPAELEDSGVYFCASSQLSGIDEQFFGPGTRLTVL.

The chain joins TRBV6-6 to TRBJ1-2, with 9 bases fitting TRBD1. Per the germline V gene, CDR1 is MNHNY and CDR2 is SVGAGI (reference sequence). V was pared by 1 base and J by 1 base, with 4 bases of the junction left unmatched. This CDR3 has 16 residues. This chain's CDR3 is CASSYLGQGYNYGYTF. The CDR3 bases are TGTGCCAGCAGTTACTTGGGACAGGGTTATAACTATGGCTACACCTTC.

This clone appeared a few times. The chain couples TRBV11-2 to TRBJ1-6; possible D gene TRBD1, 5 bases. The CDR3 has 15 amino acids. Germline V gene lookup returns CDR1 SGHAT and CDR2 FQNNGV. The V end lost 1 base, the J end lost 4 bases, and 8 bases lay between the germline ends. The CDR3 DNA is TGTGCCAGCAGCTTAGCTCAGGGTTATAATTCACCCCTCCACTTT. Translation: CASSLAQGYNSPLHF.

The rearrangement links TRBV19 to TRBJ1-2; tentative D call: TRBD1 (5 bases). Trimming removed 0 bases from V and 6 bases from J, with 14 bases in between. Per the germline V gene, CDR1 is LNHDA and CDR2 is SQIVND (reference sequence). The CDR3 covers 15 residues. The CDR3 bases are TGTGCCAGTAGTATAGACCTCAGGGAAACGGATGGCTACACCTTC. This sequence encodes CASSIDLRETDGYTF. Looking up the rest from reference TRBV19 and TRBJ1-2 gives the full variable domain: DGGITQSPKYLFRKEGQNVTLSCEQNLNHDAMYWYRQDPGQGLRLIYYSQIVNDFQKGDIAEGYSVSREKKESFPLTVTSAQKNPTAFYLCASSIDLRETDGYTFGSGTRLTVV.

The V call is TRBV7-2, the J call TRBJ1-2; no clear D gene. The V gene's germline CDR1 is SGHTA and CDR2 FQGNSA. The germline V and J ends were trimmed by 5 bases and 4 bases, with 11 bases remaining between them. The CDR3 covers 13 residues. The CDR3 bases are TGTGCCAGCAGCCCCGTCTTCGTCTATGGCTACACCTTC. This codes for CASSPVFVYGYTF.

The chain recombines TRBV30 with TRBJ1-4; 7 bases are shared with TRBD1. J was trimmed by 8 bases and V by 0 bases; bases with no gene match: 6. The CDR3 sequence is 14 residues long. Looked up from germline, CDR1 is GTSNPN and CDR2 is SVGIG (reference sequence). The CDR3 nucleotides read TGTGCCTGGAGTGTAAGCCAGGGGGAGGAAAAACTGTTTTTT. Translated: CAWSVSQGEEKLFF.

The chain has TRBV28 and TRBJ1-6, with no clear D. This CDR3 spans 15 amino acids. Trimming stripped 5 bases from V and 7 bases from J, with 15 bases between. Germline V gene lookup returns CDR1 MDHEN and CDR2 SYDVKM. CDR3: CASSPPTARNSPLHF. In DNA, the CDR3 is TGTGCCAGCAGTCCGCCAACAGCACGAAATTCACCCCTCCACTTT.

This chain links TRBV6-1 with TRBJ1-3; 10 bases map to TRBD1. The V gene end was trimmed by 5 bases and the J gene end by 4 bases; junction bases not matched to a gene: 5. The CDR3 consists of 15 residues. Germline-derived CDR1 and CDR2 are MNHNS and SASEGT. The chain's CDR3 is CASSSDRGHGNTIYF. The CDR3 DNA is TGTGCCAGCAGTTCCGACAGGGGGCACGGAAACACCATATATTTT.

The chain uses TRBV7-9 and TRBJ2-3, with 12 bases identical to TRBD2. The CDR3 totals 16 residues. Per germline, CDR1 SEHNR and CDR2 FQNEAQ (reference sequence). The J segment lost 2 bases and the V segment lost 4 bases, leaving 4 bases of the junction unmatched. CDR3 in DNA: TGTGCCAGCAGCTCTGGACTAGCGGGGTTCACAGATACGCAGTATTTT. It specifies CASSSGLAGFTDTQYF. The whole variable domain, remainder taken from reference TRBV7-9 and TRBJ2-3, is DTGVSQNPRHKITKRGQNVTFRCDPISEHNRLYWYRQTLGQGPEFLTYFQNEAQLEKSRLLSDRFSAERPKGSFSTLEIQRTEQGDSAMYLCASSSGLAGFTDTQYFGPGTRLTVL.

The CDR3 region has the DNA TGTGCCAGCAGTGATAGCGGGGGGGCCTACAATGAGCAGTTCTTC. Its protein product is CASSDSGGAYNEQFF. The chain links TRBV6-4 to TRBJ2-1; 11 bases line up with TRBD2. The CDR3 is 15 residues long. The germline V gene encodes CDR1 MRHNA and CDR2 SNTAGT. V gave up 3 bases and J gave up 2 bases; unmatched junction bases: 0.

This clone was counted a single time. The chain couples TRBV5-6 to TRBJ2-7, with D perhaps matching TRBD1 (6 bases). The CDR3 covers 13 residues. Trimming removed 1 base at V and 2 bases at J, with 7 bases between. Germline loops: CDR1 SGHDT, CDR2 YYEEEE. The DNA of the CDR3 is TGTGCCAGCAGCTTGCCAGGGGCCTACGAGCAGTACTTC. Translation gives CASSLPGAYEQYF.

In DNA form, the CDR3 reads TGTGCCAGCAGCTTGGGTAGCCGGATTCAGAGCTCCTACGAGCAGTACTTC. Amino acids: CASSLGSRIQSSYEQYF. The genes are TRBV11-3 and TRBJ2-7, with D unclear. Per germline, CDR1 SGHNT and CDR2 YENEEA. V lost 3 bases and J 0 bases, leaving 18 bases between the germline ends. This CDR3 spans 17 amino acids.

This chain joins TRBV27 and TRBJ1-5; D may be TRBD1 (5 bases). The germline CDR1 and CDR2 sequences are MNHEY and SMNVEV (reference sequence). Trimming took off 6 bases at V and 5 bases at J, with 11 bases between the two ends. This CDR3 has 13 amino acids. The DNA for the CDR3 is TGTGCCAGCAGCCCAGGGTCCGATCAGCCCCAGCATTTT. Its translation: CASSPGSDQPQHF.

This chain joins TRBV6-1 and TRBJ2-1; 9 bases align to TRBD1. V lost 4 bases and J lost 2; bases outside the gene matches: 6. The CDR3 runs to 16 residues. From germline, CDR1 is MNHNS and CDR2 SASEGT. DNA of the CDR3: TGTGCCAGCAGTGCACCGGGACAGGGTGCCTACAATGAGCAGTTCTTC. Its protein is CASSAPGQGAYNEQFF.

The chain joins TRBV5-1 to TRBJ2-3; TRBD2 aligns across 11 bases. V lost 1 base, J lost 3 bases, and 7 bases stayed unmatched. The germline V gene encodes CDR1 SGHRS and CDR2 YFSETQ. This CDR3 contains 17 residues. The CDR3 here is CASSLPLAGGTTDTQYF. The CDR3 DNA reads as TGCGCCAGCAGCTTGCCCTTAGCGGGGGGGACTACAGATACGCAGTATTTT.

The chain recombines TRBV9 with TRBJ2-5, with unresolved D. The germline V gene encodes CDR1 SGDLS and CDR2 YYNGEE. The CDR3 loop spans 14 amino acids. Trimming shortened V by 3 bases and J by 0 bases, and 9 bases separated the two germline ends. This CDR3 reads CASSEHHYQETQYF. CDR3 sequence (DNA): TGTGCCAGCAGCGAACACCATTACCAAGAGACCCAGTACTTC.

Turning to this clone: The same CDR3 also results from other DNA sequences found in this sample. The chain uses TRBV9 and TRBJ2-3; 14 bases are shared with TRBD2. This CDR3 is 18 amino acids long. After removal of 0 bases from V and 3 bases from J, the junction contained 6 bases not matched to a gene. Germline CDR1 reads SGDLS; CDR2 reads YYNGEE. The CDR3, as DNA: TGTGCCAGCAGCGTAGCTCGGACTAGCGGGGGGAGGACAGATACGCAGTATTTT. This gives the protein CASSVARTSGGRTDTQYF.

This chain uses TRBV5-1 with TRBJ2-4, with 8 bases identical to TRBD1. V shed 0 bases and J 0 bases; nucleotides not matched to a gene: 8. Germline lookup yields CDR1 SGHRS and CDR2 YFSETQ. The length of the CDR3 is 18 residues. This chain's CDR3 is CASSLEGPGGIAKNIQYF. The DNA for the CDR3 is TGCGCCAGCAGCTTGGAGGGACCAGGGGGCATAGCCAAAAACATTCAGTACTTC.

The chain joins TRBV7-2 to TRBJ1-2, with D maybe TRBD1 (6 bases). CDR3 length equals 15 residues. The germline V and J ends were trimmed by 6 bases and 5 bases, with 19 bases remaining between them. CDR1 and CDR2 (germline): SGHTA, FQGNSA. CDR3 nucleotides: TGTGCCAGCAGATTCGACAGGAATCCTTTTTATGGCTACACCTTC. It codes for CASRFDRNPFYGYTF. Complete variable domain (other parts from reference TRBV7-2 and TRBJ1-2): GAGVSQSPSNKVTEKGKDVELRCDPISGHTALYWYRQSLGQGLEFLIYFQGNSAPDKSGLPSDRFSAERTGGSVSTLTIQRTQQEDSAVYLCASRFDRNPFYGYTFGSGTRLTVV.

The rearrangement uses TRBV7-6 and TRBJ2-6, with 7 bases fitting TRBD1. This CDR3 is 19 amino acids long. Losses at the gene ends were 0 bases for V and 0 bases for J; bases not matched to a gene: 8. Looked up from germline, CDR1 is SGHVS and CDR2 is FNYEAQ. CDR3 sequence: CASSLAPAGGPSGANVLTF. The CDR3 DNA reads as TGTGCCAGCAGCTTAGCGCCGGCAGGGGGACCCTCTGGGGCCAACGTCCTGACTTTC.

This sequence joins TRBV7-8 and TRBJ1-1; D is ambiguous. Trimming removed 4 bases at V and 3 bases at J, with 12 bases between. This CDR3 has 14 amino acids. Germline V gene data show CDR1 as SGHVS and CDR2 as FQNEAQ. CDR3 nucleotides: TGTGCCAGCAGCTCTCAAGGCGGGGACACTGAAGCTTTCTTT. Protein product: CASSSQGGDTEAFF.

The genes are TRBV27 and TRBJ1-2; 10 bases are a match to TRBD1. The length of the CDR3 is 14 residues. Germline CDR1 MNHEY, CDR2 SMNVEV (reference sequence). Trimming removed 6 bases from V and 7 bases from J; junction bases left unmatched: 8. The CDR3 loop reads CASRTIRTGGGYTF. As DNA, the CDR3 is TGTGCCAGCAGAACCATCCGGACAGGGGGTGGCTACACCTTC.

CDR3 region: CASSEDSETNEKLFF. As DNA, the CDR3 is TGTGCCAGCAGTGAAGACAGTGAAACTAATGAAAAACTGTTTTTT. The chain has TRBV6-1 and TRBJ1-4, with D uncertain. CDR1 MNHNS and CDR2 SASEGT come from the germline V gene. The V end lost 1 base, the J end lost 1 base, and 7 bases lay between the germline ends. The CDR3 is 15 amino acids.

This clone came up a few times. V is TRBV14 and J is TRBJ2-7; 10 nucleotides agree with TRBD2. Unmatched junction bases numbered 16, after V lost 0 bases and J lost 2 bases. In germline, CDR1 is SGHDN, CDR2 FVKESK. This CDR3 is built from 20 residues. CDR3 sequence: CASSQDWAGGGLADPYEQYF. CDR3 DNA sequence: TGTGCCAGCAGCCAAGATTGGGCAGGCGGCGGACTAGCGGACCCCTACGAGCAGTACTTC. The variable domain in full, completed from reference TRBV14 and TRBJ2-7, reads EAGVTQFPSHSVIEKGQTVTLRCDPISGHDNLYWYRRVMGKEIKFLLHFVKESKQDESGMPNNRFLAERTGGTYSTLKVQPAELEDSGVYFCASSQDWAGGGLADPYEQYFGPGTRLTVT.

V is TRBV30 and J is TRBJ2-7, with 10 bases lining up with TRBD2. The J segment lost 7 bases and the V segment lost 0 bases, leaving 6 bases of the junction unmatched. Per germline, CDR1 GTSNPN and CDR2 SVGIG (reference sequence). The CDR3 totals 14 residues. The CDR3 coding sequence is TGTGCCTGGAGTGTACTAGCGGGAAAAGGGGAGCAGTACTTC. Translation gives CAWSVLAGKGEQYF.

The rearrangement uses TRBV5-1 and TRBJ2-6; D is unresolved. This CDR3 region has 15 residues. Germline lookup yields CDR1 SGHRS and CDR2 YFSETQ. Deletions cut 0 bases from V and 3 bases from J, with 7 bases between. The CDR3 DNA sequence: TGCGCCAGCAGCTTGGGAGTGAGTGGGGCCAACGTCCTGACTTTC. The encoded protein is CASSLGVSGANVLTF.

The rearrangement joins TRBV5-6 to TRBJ2-1; D is unresolved. Germline CDR1 reads SGHDT; CDR2 reads YYEEEE. There are 14 residues in the CDR3. Trimming removed 6 bases from V and 2 bases from J, with 12 bases in between. This chain's CDR3 is CASTTSSAYNEQFF. CDR3 DNA: TGTGCCAGCACCACATCCAGCGCCTACAATGAGCAGTTCTTC.

V is TRBV5-1 and J is TRBJ2-3; TRBD1 aligns across 8 bases. The junction had 5 bases not matched to a gene; V was cut back by 4 bases and J by 1 base. This CDR3 is built from 15 residues. The germline V gene has CDR1 SGHRS and CDR2 YFSETQ. CDR3 sequence: CASSPGGAGTDTQYF. Written as DNA, the CDR3 is TGCGCCAGCAGCCCAGGGGGCGCTGGCACAGATACGCAGTATTTT.

This chain connects TRBV10-1 to TRBJ2-1, with 7 nucleotides matching TRBD2. The V and J ends lost 6 bases and 6 bases, in that order; junction bases with no gene match: 8. There are 14 residues in the CDR3. Germline assignment: CDR1 WNHNN and CDR2 SYGVQD (reference sequence). CDR3 DNA: TGCGCCAGCAGAGGACTAGAGTTTTTCAATGAGCAGTTCTTC. Protein: CASRGLEFFNEQFF.

V gene TRBV30 combines with J gene TRBJ1-4; D is unresolved. The CDR3 extends over 13 amino acids. CDR1 and CDR2 (germline): GTSNPN, SVGIG (reference sequence). Trimming cost V 5 bases and J 5 bases, with 12 bases left between them. CDR3 nucleotide sequence: TGTGCCTGGGGGAGTTCTCCGAATGAAAAACTGTTTTTT. Protein sequence: CAWGSSPNEKLFF.